The 2 T cell receptor beta chains listed next were all sequenced from one sample in a study of T-cell reconstitution after alpha-beta-depleted transplantation in children. Unique molecular identifiers were built into the TCRbeta library. MiXCR, applied by TCRdb to the PCR reads, yields one record per CDR3 protein. The table has about 200,000 distinct CDR3 sequences, approximately 6.9% seen once. Sequencing was performed on PBMCs, taken before TCRalphabeta/CD19-depleted stem cell transplant. These receptor sequences come from a boy younger than 10 with acute lymphoblastic leukemia, due to receive a stem cell transplant.

This clonotype showed up many times. The V and J genes are TRBV7-9 and TRBJ1-1, with D perhaps matching TRBD1 (5 bases). The CDR3 has 13 residues. Trimming stripped 5 bases from V and 6 bases from J, with 13 bases between. Germline assignment: CDR1 SEHNR and CDR2 FQNEAQ (reference sequence). Written as DNA, the CDR3 is TGTGCCAGCAGCCCCGTGCAGGGCCCTGAAGCTTTCTTT. It yields the protein CASSPVQGPEAFF.

This clonotype occurred many times. The DNA for the CDR3 is TGTGCCAGCAGTTGGGGGGATGGAAACATTCAGTACTTC. Translation: CASSWGDGNIQYF. The chain carries TRBV12-3 or TRBV12-4 and TRBJ2-4; D is possibly TRBD2 (6 bases). This CDR3 comprises 13 residues. V dropped 4 bases and J dropped 6 bases, with 10 bases sitting between them.